Below, 8 T cell receptor beta chains from the same sample are listed, as sequenced in a study of a mutant IDH1 vaccine in newly diagnosed glioma. Measured with immunoSEQ multiplex PCR; TCRdb has only the in-frame clones, and not every one. The sample shows 60,000 to 75,000 clones, 70% to 90% of them seen only once. The time point: week 35, safety follow-up. In the vaccine, a single dose held 300 ug of the mutant IDH1 20-mer peptide, along with topical imiquimod. No antigens are known for them. The source material was PBMCs, sampled from a glioma patient whose treatment included an IDH1 peptide vaccine. These receptors were obtained from a man under 40 with glioma.

The V gene is TRBV27, the J gene TRBJ1-2; 8 positions match TRBD1. Germline V lookup: CDR1 MNHEY, CDR2 SMNVEV (reference sequence). The V segment lost 6 bases and the J segment 4 bases; nucleotides outside the gene matches: 4. This CDR3 contains 13 residues. CDR3 in amino acids: CASRVGQGYGYTF. The CDR3 DNA follows: TGTGCCAGCAGGGTTGGACAGGGCTATGGCTACACCTTC.

The chain recombines TRBV20-1 with TRBJ2-5; no reliable D call. Trimming left V 3 bases short and J 2 bases short, with 4 bases between. The CDR3 sequence is 11 residues long. Germline V lookup: CDR1 DFQATT, CDR2 SNEGSKA (reference sequence). The CDR3 reads CSASLQETQYF. CDR3 coding DNA: TGCAGTGCTAGTCTACAAGAGACCCAGTACTTC.

CDR3 nucleotide sequence: TGTGCCAGCAGTTTTTTGCACCCAAGGGCCGGGGAGCTGTTTTTT. As protein: CASSFLHPRAGELFF. The V call is TRBV27, the J call TRBJ2-2; D gene uncertain. CDR3 length equals 15 residues. Per the germline V gene, CDR1 is MNHEY and CDR2 is SMNVEV (reference sequence). Trimming removed 3 bases at V and 6 bases at J, with 14 bases between.

The chain links TRBV2 to TRBJ2-5, with 13 bases that match TRBD2. The CDR3 is 17 amino acids. V was clipped by 4 bases and J by 1 base; unmatched bases: 6. CDR1 is SNHLY, CDR2 FYNNEI, per germline. The CDR3 sequence: CASSGGTSGTVQETQYF. The CDR3 DNA reads as TGTGCCAGCAGTGGGGGGACTAGCGGGACCGTCCAAGAGACCCAGTACTTC.

The chain employs TRBV11-2 and TRBJ2-7; D gene uncertain. With 3 bases removed from V and 2 bases from J, the gap between germline ends came to 11 bases. The CDR3 loop spans 14 amino acids. Germline values: CDR1 SGHAT, CDR2 FQNNGV. The CDR3 protein is CASSLGLRAYEQYF. Here the CDR3 DNA reads TGTGCCAGCAGCTTGGGGTTAAGGGCCTACGAGCAGTACTTC.

This clone has just a few counts. The CDR3 spells CASSQTGGFVGEQYF. As DNA, the CDR3 is TGTGCCAGCAGCCAAACGGGGGGCTTTGTGGGGGAGCAGTACTTC. The J gene is TRBJ2-7, the V gene TRBV6-1; perhaps TRBD2 as D (7 bases). Germline CDR1 MNHNS, CDR2 SASEGT. The length of the CDR3 is 15 residues. V was pared by 6 bases and J by 7 bases, with 22 bases between.

This sequence joins TRBV5-1 and TRBJ1-4, with D possibly matching TRBD1 (6 bases). CDR1 SGHRS and CDR2 YFSETQ come from the germline V gene. The length of the CDR3 is 16 residues. Trimming took 4 bases from V and 3 from J, leaving 16 bases between them. CDR3 sequence reads: CASSPARGTANEKLFF. DNA of the CDR3: TGCGCCAGCAGCCCCGCCAGGGGTACGGCTAATGAAAAACTGTTTTTT.

V and J are TRBV5-6 and TRBJ1-2; D not certain. Per germline, CDR1 SGHDT and CDR2 YYEEEE. There are 12 residues in the CDR3. V lost 0 bases and J lost 5, with 5 bases in between. CDR3 coding DNA: TGTGCCAGCAGCTTGGAACCTTATGGCTACACCTTC. It translates to CASSLEPYGYTF. The variable domain in full, completed from reference TRBV5-6 and TRBJ1-2, reads DAGVTQSPTHLIKTRGQQVTLRCSPKSGHDTVSWYQQALGQGPQFIFQYYEEEERQRGNFPDRFSGHQFPNYSSELNVNALLLGDSALYLCASSLEPYGYTFGSGTRLTVV.